This TCR beta chain was captured in a study of T cell repertoires in cytomegalovirus infection. TCRdb processed the reads anew with MiXCR; each CDR3 protein has one entry. The sample yields 640,000 or so distinct CDR3 sequences, around 32% seen once. For this clonotype: Its antigen remains unidentified.

This TCR was sampled from a human donor in good health (CMV status not recorded). Some clones in this sample may be carry-over from other donors' samples. The source material was cultured PBMCs, sampled from culture after CMV antigen stimulation.

CDR3 sequence (DNA): TGCGCCAGCAGCCCCCGAACTGGGGACAGCTACAATGAGCAGTTCTTC. Translation gives CASSPRTGDSYNEQFF. V gene TRBV4-1 combines with J gene TRBJ2-1, with 7 bases aligning to TRBD1. Trimming at V came to 4 bases and at J to 3 bases, leaving 9 bases not matched to a gene. In germline, CDR1 is MGHRA, CDR2 YSYEKL. CDR3 length: 16 residues.